This is a list of T cell receptor beta chains from one sample in a study of T cell responses to AZD1222 COVID-19 vaccine. The protocol was immunoSEQ multiplex PCR, while the TCRdb copy is restricted to in-frame clones and leaves out a portion. The table has over 100,000 clones, 80% to 90% seen once. Sequenced material: peripheral blood, taken on day 0 of AZD1222 vaccination. Source of these receptors: an adult in good health. CDR3s include the opening cysteine and the closing phenylalanine or tryptophan. A D gene is named only where the DNA matches it firmly. Not all rows give a size; the values are once, few, many and, for expanded clones, a class.

v_call: TRBV25-1; j_call: TRBJ2-2; d_call: TRBD2; clone_size: .; cdr3_aa: CASSETSGRWTRAGELFF; cdr3_nt: TGTGCCAGCAGTGAGACTAGCGGGAGATGGACAAGGGCCGGGGAGCTGTTTTTT
v_call: TRBV25-1; j_call: TRBJ1-2; d_call: TRBD1; clone_size: .; cdr3_aa: CASSEYSTGTGDGYTF; cdr3_nt: TGTGCCAGCAGTGAATATTCCACCGGGACAGGGGATGGCTACACCTTC
v_call: TRBV5-4; j_call: TRBJ1-1; d_call: .; clone_size: once; cdr3_aa: CASGKVENTEAFF; cdr3_nt: TGTGCCAGCGGAAAGGTAGAGAACACTGAAGCTTTCTTT
v_call: TRBV10-1; j_call: TRBJ2-1; d_call: TRBD1; clone_size: .; cdr3_aa: CASSERQGPYNEQFF; cdr3_nt: TGCGCCAGCAGTGAGCGACAGGGTCCCTACAATGAGCAGTTCTTC
v_call: TRBV15; j_call: TRBJ2-2; d_call: TRBD1; clone_size: few; cdr3_aa: CATQGADTGELFF; cdr3_nt: TGTGCCACACAGGGGGCAGACACCGGGGAGCTGTTTTTT
v_call: TRBV4-2; j_call: TRBJ2-7; d_call: .; clone_size: .; cdr3_aa: CASSQGLYSYEQYF; cdr3_nt: TGTGCCAGCAGCCAAGGACTGTACTCCTACGAGCAGTACTTC
v_call: TRBV6-5; j_call: TRBJ1-2; d_call: TRBD1; clone_size: .; cdr3_aa: CASRPGQGDGYTF; cdr3_nt: TGTGCCAGCAGACCCGGACAGGGGGATGGCTACACCTTC
v_call: TRBV28; j_call: TRBJ2-1; d_call: TRBD2; clone_size: .; cdr3_aa: CASIPGGISYNEQFF; cdr3_nt: TGTGCCAGCATCCCGGGAGGGATTTCCTACAATGAGCAGTTCTTC
v_call: TRBV25-1; j_call: TRBJ2-3; d_call: .; clone_size: .; cdr3_aa: CASSGSSGHRDTQYF; cdr3_nt: TGTGCCAGCAGTGGGTCGAGTGGTCACAGAGATACGCAGTATTTT
v_call: TRBV6-5; j_call: TRBJ1-4; d_call: TRBD1; clone_size: .; cdr3_aa: CASLTGTGGEKLFF; cdr3_nt: TGTGCCAGTTTAACCGGGACAGGAGGGGAAAAACTGTTTTTT
v_call: TRBV24-1; j_call: TRBJ1-1; d_call: .; clone_size: .; cdr3_aa: CATSDSLGGGLTEAFF; cdr3_nt: TGTGCCACCAGTGATTCTCTAGGGGGGGGTCTCACTGAAGCTTTCTTT
v_call: TRBV7-8; j_call: TRBJ2-7; d_call: .; clone_size: .; cdr3_aa: CASSIRAGRYEQYF; cdr3_nt: TGTGCCAGCAGCATCCGGGCTGGGAGGTACGAGCAGTACTTC
v_call: TRBV18; j_call: TRBJ1-2; d_call: .; clone_size: .; cdr3_aa: CASSPPAATNNYGYTF; cdr3_nt: TGTGCCAGCTCACCACCGGCCGCTACTAATAACTATGGCTACACCTTC
v_call: TRBV11-3; j_call: TRBJ2-2; d_call: TRBD2; clone_size: .; cdr3_aa: CASSAGLAGSTGELFF; cdr3_nt: TGTGCCAGCAGCGCCGGACTAGCGGGTTCCACCGGGGAGCTGTTTTTT
v_call: TRBV12-3/TRBV12-4; j_call: TRBJ1-2; d_call: .; clone_size: .; cdr3_aa: CASSYHRNGYTF; cdr3_nt: TGTGCCAGCAGTTACCACAGGAATGGCTACACCTTC
v_call: TRBV15; j_call: TRBJ1-1; d_call: .; clone_size: .; cdr3_aa: CATSRGWGPRDTKGEAFF; cdr3_nt: TGTGCCACCAGCAGAGGTTGGGGGCCCCGGGACACGAAGGGTGAAGCTTTCTTT
v_call: TRBV7-8; j_call: TRBJ2-7; d_call: .; clone_size: .; cdr3_aa: CASTLGAGPLSYEQYF; cdr3_nt: TGTGCCAGCACCTTAGGGGCGGGCCCGCTCTCCTACGAGCAGTACTTC
v_call: TRBV5-4; j_call: TRBJ2-5; d_call: TRBD1; clone_size: .; cdr3_aa: CASSLGDRGRRETQYF; cdr3_nt: TGTGCCAGCAGCTTGGGGGACAGGGGGCGCCGGGAGACCCAGTACTTC
v_call: TRBV11-2; j_call: TRBJ2-1; d_call: .; clone_size: few; cdr3_aa: CASSRGTSRLNEQFF; cdr3_nt: TGTGCCAGCAGCCGCGGGACCAGTAGGCTCAATGAGCAGTTCTTC
v_call: TRBV6-5; j_call: TRBJ1-1; d_call: TRBD1; clone_size: .; cdr3_aa: CASSYSTGAMNTEAFF; cdr3_nt: TGTGCCAGCAGTTACTCGACAGGGGCAATGAACACTGAAGCTTTCTTT
v_call: TRBV20-1; j_call: TRBJ1-2; d_call: .; clone_size: once; cdr3_aa: CSARVEYGYTF; cdr3_nt: TGCAGTGCTAGAGTGGAGTATGGCTACACCTTC
v_call: TRBV28; j_call: TRBJ1-4; d_call: .; clone_size: .; cdr3_aa: CASSINGATNEKLFF; cdr3_nt: TGTGCCAGCTCCATAAATGGGGCAACTAATGAAAAACTGTTTTTT
v_call: TRBV27; j_call: TRBJ2-7; d_call: TRBD2; clone_size: .; cdr3_aa: CASSRSGGRYEQYF; cdr3_nt: TGTGCCAGCAGTCGCAGCGGGGGGAGGTACGAGCAGTACTTC
v_call: TRBV28; j_call: TRBJ1-1; d_call: .; clone_size: .; cdr3_aa: CASNLQNTEAFF; cdr3_nt: TGTGCCAGCAACCTACAAAACACTGAAGCTTTCTTT
v_call: TRBV24-1; j_call: TRBJ1-2; d_call: TRBD1; clone_size: .; cdr3_aa: CATSDQKAVRGEFGGYTF; cdr3_nt: TGTGCCACCAGTGACCAAAAGGCTGTCAGGGGGGAATTCGGTGGCTACACCTTC
v_call: TRBV3-1/TRBV3-2; j_call: TRBJ2-3; d_call: .; clone_size: .; cdr3_aa: CASSRKSPGSTDTQYF; cdr3_nt: TGTGCCAGCAGCCGAAAAAGTCCCGGGAGCACAGATACGCAGTATTTT
v_call: TRBV5-5; j_call: TRBJ2-2; d_call: .; clone_size: .; cdr3_aa: CASSLRGVWSTGELFF; cdr3_nt: TGTGCCAGCAGCTTGCGAGGGGTGTGGAGCACCGGGGAGCTGTTTTTT
v_call: TRBV6-5; j_call: TRBJ1-2; d_call: TRBD1; clone_size: .; cdr3_aa: CASSQITGDHGYTF; cdr3_nt: TGTGCCAGCAGTCAGATAACAGGGGATCATGGCTACACCTTC
v_call: TRBV7-8; j_call: TRBJ1-5; d_call: TRBD1; clone_size: once; cdr3_aa: CASRLGRTGVNSNQPQHF; cdr3_nt: TGTGCCAGCAGGTTAGGCCGGACAGGGGTAAATAGCAATCAGCCCCAGCATTTT
v_call: TRBV21-1; j_call: TRBJ1-3; d_call: .; clone_size: .; cdr3_aa: CASSNVKEMVDDTIYF; cdr3_nt: TGTGCCAGCAGCAACGTAAAGGAAATGGTGGACGACACCATATATTTT
v_call: TRBV9; j_call: TRBJ2-3; d_call: TRBD2; clone_size: .; cdr3_aa: CASSVGTSSTLRTDTQYF; cdr3_nt: TGTGCCAGCAGCGTCGGGACTAGCAGCACCCTACGCACAGATACGCAGTATTTT
v_call: TRBV6-5; j_call: TRBJ1-2; d_call: .; clone_size: .; cdr3_aa: CASSYEGDYGYTF; cdr3_nt: TGTGCCAGCAGTTACGAAGGAGACTATGGCTACACCTTC
v_call: TRBV30; j_call: TRBJ1-1; d_call: .; clone_size: .; cdr3_aa: CAWTRRGGSRTEAFF; cdr3_nt: TGTGCCTGGACCCGGAGGGGGGGATCTCGAACTGAAGCTTTCTTT
v_call: TRBV9; j_call: TRBJ1-5; d_call: .; clone_size: .; cdr3_aa: CASSVGGRAQPQHF; cdr3_nt: TGTGCCAGCAGCGTAGGTGGGAGGGCGCAGCCCCAGCATTTT
v_call: TRBV7-2; j_call: TRBJ1-3; d_call: .; clone_size: .; cdr3_aa: CASSLLPASGNTIYF; cdr3_nt: TGTGCCAGCAGCCTTCTACCTGCCTCTGGAAACACCATATATTTT
v_call: TRBV2; j_call: TRBJ2-5; d_call: TRBD1; clone_size: .; cdr3_aa: CASSAPGQGAQDVETQYF; cdr3_nt: TGTGCCAGCAGTGCACCGGGACAGGGGGCGCAGGATGTTGAGACCCAGTACTTC
v_call: TRBV28; j_call: TRBJ2-2; d_call: .; clone_size: .; cdr3_aa: CASSLLSTGELFF; cdr3_nt: TGTGCCAGCAGTTTATTAAGCACCGGGGAGCTGTTTTTT
v_call: TRBV18; j_call: TRBJ2-7; d_call: .; clone_size: .; cdr3_aa: CASSPIPGLTYEQYF; cdr3_nt: TGTGCCAGCTCACCTATTCCGGGACTCACCTACGAGCAGTACTTC
v_call: TRBV6-2/TRBV6-3; j_call: TRBJ2-2; d_call: .; clone_size: .; cdr3_aa: CASSRDPTNTGELFF; cdr3_nt: TGTGCCAGCAGTCGGGACCCTACGAACACCGGGGAGCTGTTTTTT
v_call: TRBV6-2/TRBV6-3; j_call: TRBJ1-1; d_call: .; clone_size: .; cdr3_aa: CASRPWTQNTEAFF; cdr3_nt: TGTGCCAGCAGGCCTTGGACACAGAACACTGAAGCTTTCTTT
v_call: TRBV14; j_call: TRBJ2-3; d_call: .; clone_size: .; cdr3_aa: CASSQEAVRTDTQYF; cdr3_nt: TGTGCCAGCAGCCAAGAAGCGGTGCGCACAGATACGCAGTATTTT
v_call: TRBV5-6; j_call: TRBJ2-3; d_call: .; clone_size: .; cdr3_aa: CASALPWADTQYF; cdr3_nt: TGTGCCAGCGCGCTGCCGTGGGCGGATACGCAGTATTTT
v_call: TRBV29-1; j_call: TRBJ2-6; d_call: TRBD1; clone_size: .; cdr3_aa: CSVGRRDRKVSGANVLTF; cdr3_nt: TGCAGCGTCGGACGACGGGACAGAAAAGTCTCTGGGGCCAACGTCCTGACTTTC
v_call: TRBV3-1/TRBV3-2; j_call: TRBJ2-7; d_call: TRBD2; clone_size: .; cdr3_aa: CASGTSGRPNEQYF; cdr3_nt: TGTGCCAGCGGGACTAGCGGGAGGCCCAACGAGCAGTACTTC
v_call: TRBV19; j_call: TRBJ1-6; d_call: .; clone_size: .; cdr3_aa: CASSRRHSNSPLHF; cdr3_nt: TGTGCCAGTAGTAGGAGACATTCTAATTCACCCCTCCACTTT
v_call: TRBV28; j_call: TRBJ2-2; d_call: .; clone_size: .; cdr3_aa: CASRNRVPRNTGELFF; cdr3_nt: TGTGCCAGCAGAAACAGGGTCCCTAGGAACACCGGGGAGCTGTTTTTT
v_call: TRBV5-1; j_call: TRBJ2-5; d_call: .; clone_size: .; cdr3_aa: CASKLQGWETQYF; cdr3_nt: TGCGCCAGCAAGCTTCAGGGTTGGGAGACCCAGTACTTC
v_call: TRBV7-2; j_call: TRBJ2-4; d_call: .; clone_size: .; cdr3_aa: CASSLEFGGLRNIQYF; cdr3_nt: TGTGCCAGCAGCTTAGAGTTCGGGGGATTAAGGAACATTCAGTACTTC
v_call: TRBV11-3; j_call: TRBJ2-3; d_call: TRBD2; clone_size: .; cdr3_aa: CASSYGGVSDTQYF; cdr3_nt: TGTGCCAGCAGCTATGGGGGGGTATCGGATACGCAGTATTTT
v_call: TRBV12-3/TRBV12-4; j_call: TRBJ2-1; d_call: .; clone_size: .; cdr3_aa: CASSSLVEQFF; cdr3_nt: TGTGCCAGCAGTTCCCTCGTGGAGCAGTTCTTC
v_call: TRBV29-1; j_call: TRBJ2-1; d_call: .; clone_size: .; cdr3_aa: CSVAVISSYNEQFF; cdr3_nt: TGCAGCGTTGCGGTTATCAGCTCCTACAATGAGCAGTTCTTC
v_call: TRBV27; j_call: TRBJ1-2; d_call: .; clone_size: .; cdr3_aa: CASSSDWNYGYTF; cdr3_nt: TGTGCCAGCAGCTCGGACTGGAACTATGGCTACACCTTC
v_call: TRBV9; j_call: TRBJ1-2; d_call: .; clone_size: .; cdr3_aa: CASSVGRTGGYTF; cdr3_nt: TGTGCCAGCAGCGTAGGGAGAACAGGTGGCTACACCTTC
v_call: TRBV27; j_call: TRBJ2-7; d_call: TRBD1; clone_size: .; cdr3_aa: CASSLDRGPYEQYF; cdr3_nt: TGTGCCAGCAGTCTGGACAGGGGGCCCTACGAGCAGTACTTC
v_call: TRBV28; j_call: TRBJ2-7; d_call: .; clone_size: .; cdr3_aa: CASSIPWGGTAAYEQYF; cdr3_nt: TGTGCCAGCAGTATCCCCTGGGGGGGGACAGCGGCCTACGAGCAGTACTTC
v_call: TRBV6-5; j_call: TRBJ2-2; d_call: TRBD1; clone_size: .; cdr3_aa: CASSRTGNTGELFF; cdr3_nt: TGTGCCAGCAGCCGGACAGGGAACACCGGGGAGCTGTTTTTT
v_call: TRBV28; j_call: TRBJ2-7; d_call: .; clone_size: .; cdr3_aa: CASWLLGSYEQYF; cdr3_nt: TGTGCCAGCTGGCTTTTGGGTTCCTACGAGCAGTACTTC
v_call: TRBV11-2; j_call: TRBJ2-2; d_call: TRBD2; clone_size: .; cdr3_aa: CASREIAGGLTGELFF; cdr3_nt: TGTGCCAGCAGAGAGATAGCGGGGGGTCTTACCGGGGAGCTGTTTTTT
v_call: TRBV5-6; j_call: TRBJ2-7; d_call: .; clone_size: .; cdr3_aa: CASSLFQLGMVTYEQYF; cdr3_nt: TGTGCCAGCAGCTTGTTCCAGCTGGGCATGGTGACCTACGAGCAGTACTTC